This TCR beta chain was captured by sequencing in a study of blood T cells in healthy people across ages. Isolating PBMCs gave at least 6 million of these cells per sample. A second PCR of roughly 7 to 11 cycles used a sample-barcoded 5' primer and a J-beta primer mix. TCRdb re-called the 5' RACE reads through MiXCR, storing one row per CDR3 protein. This sample has hundreds of thousands of distinct CDR3 sequences; 32% occur once, and the top ten carry over 15%. Overall study results and limits: Naive and antigen-experienced cells could not be conclusively compared, given unsorted PBMCs. With donor CMV status unknown, expanded clonotype changes were possibly confounded. Diversity was higher, and naive CD4+ cells more numerous, in long-lived donors than in aged donors.

Regarding this clonotype: Its antigen remains unidentified. The conserved final phenylalanine or tryptophan is absent from the CDR3, which likely points to a read error.

The specimen was blood. The sequence derives from a woman over 75 in good health.

CDR3 nucleotide sequence: TGTGCCAGCAGTTCGAACGTGGGGAATCGGGCTTTCTGT. It is translated as CASSSNVGNRAFC. This chain uses TRBV27 with TRBJ1-1, with unresolved D. The ends were cut back, 4 bases at V and 11 bases at J, with 17 bases in the middle. Germline V CDR1 and CDR2: MNHEY, SMNVEV (reference sequence). The CDR3 spans 13 residues.